The 8 T cell receptor beta chains reported below all come from one sample, sequenced in a study of radiation and T cells in renal cell carcinoma. Only in-frame clones appear in the TCRdb table, and some are missing; sequencing was by immunoSEQ multiplex PCR. The sample holds about 130,000 clones, about 88% seen once. Time point here: baseline pretreatment blood. Treatment here: 15 Gy SBRT to primary tumor, nephrectomy 4 weeks later. The sample here was blood, taken from a patient whose treatment included radiotherapy and nephrectomy. The receptors originated from a woman in her forties or fifties with renal cell carcinoma.

This clone was found once. The V call is TRBV18, the J call TRBJ1-1; 12 nucleotides line up with TRBD1. This CDR3 spans 14 amino acids. Germline V gene lookup returns CDR1 KGHSH and CDR2 LQKENI. The V gene end was trimmed by 2 bases and the J gene end by 9 bases; junction bases not matched to a gene: 4. CDR3 region: CASSPSGQGAKAFF. The DNA for the CDR3 is TGTGCCAGCTCACCATCGGGACAGGGGGCCAAAGCTTTCTTT.

The V and J genes are TRBV7-2 and TRBJ1-2; D is unresolved. Germline lookup yields CDR1 SGHTA and CDR2 FQGNSA. V was shortened by 6 bases and J by 3 bases, with 11 bases between the two germline ends. The CDR3 contains 13 residues. The CDR3 sequence: CASSDGLDYGYTF. The DNA of the CDR3 is TGTGCCAGCAGTGACGGGCTAGACTATGGCTACACCTTC.

The chain couples TRBV28 to TRBJ1-2; TRBD1 matches 9 bases. The length of the CDR3 is 16 residues. CDR1 MDHEN and CDR2 SYDVKM come from the germline V gene. V lost 7 bases and J lost 4; bases outside the gene matches: 13. The CDR3 protein is CASTSGTGILRYGYTF. In DNA, the CDR3 is TGTGCCAGCACCTCCGGGACAGGGATTTTGCGCTATGGCTACACCTTC.

As to this clone: Mismatch with germline at one junction end may stem from a read error. The rearrangement joins TRBV7-7 to TRBJ2-5; 7 positions match TRBD2. CDR3 length: 16 amino acids. Germline CDR1 reads SSHAT; CDR2 reads FNYEAQ (reference sequence). CDR3 nucleotide sequence: TGTGCTAGCAGCTTAGGGGTAGGCGGGGGCCAAGAGACCCAGTACTTC. Encoded protein: CASSLGVGGGQETQYF.

The chain has TRBV7-9 and TRBJ2-2; D is perhaps TRBD2 (7 bases). Germline-derived CDR1 and CDR2 are SEHNR and FQNEAQ (reference sequence). There are 15 residues in the CDR3. V gave up 0 bases and J gave up 5 bases, with 10 bases separating them. The CDR3, as DNA: TGTGCCAGCAGCTTAGCGGCGGGGGCAACCGGGGAGCTGTTTTTT. Amino acid sequence: CASSLAAGATGELFF.

The chain joins TRBV14 to TRBJ1-2, with a weak D call TRBD1 (5 bases). The CDR3 totals 13 residues. The germline V and J ends were trimmed by 3 bases and 4 bases, with 9 bases remaining between them. Germline CDR1 SGHDN, CDR2 FVKESK. In nucleotides, the CDR3 is TGTGCCAGCAGCCAGTGGGACTCCTATGGCTACACCTTC. This sequence encodes CASSQWDSYGYTF. The full variable domain, with the rest looked up from reference TRBV14 and TRBJ1-2, is EAGVTQFPSHSVIEKGQTVTLRCDPISGHDNLYWYRRVMGKEIKFLLHFVKESKQDESGMPNNRFLAERTGGTYSTLKVQPAELEDSGVYFCASSQWDSYGYTFGSGTRLTVV.

This clone was recorded a few times. This chain joins TRBV10-2 and TRBJ1-5; D ambiguous. The V gene lost 4 bases and the J gene lost 3 bases, with 13 bases spanning the gap. CDR1 and CDR2 (germline): WSHSY, SAAADI. CDR3 length: 15 residues. CDR3 DNA: TGCGCCAGCAGTGGCTTTGGGGTAGACAATCAGCCCCAGCATTTT. It codes for CASSGFGVDNQPQHF.

CDR3 in DNA: TGTGCCAGCAGTACGGACGGTAATCAGCCCCAGCATTTT. Translation gives CASSTDGNQPQHF. The chain is built from TRBV6-1 and TRBJ1-5; no clear D gene. Germline CDR1 and CDR2: MNHNS and SASEGT. The CDR3 contains 13 residues. The ends were cut back, 5 bases at V and 4 bases at J, with 9 bases in the middle.